The T cell receptor beta chain under discussion was sequenced for a study of PD-1 blockade in mismatch repair-deficient tumors. Germline V gene data show CDR1 as SGHNT and CDR2 as YYREEE (reference sequence). This CDR3 spans 15 amino acids. V was clipped by 5 bases and J by 2 bases; unmatched bases: 6. Clones were sequenced by immunoSEQ multiplex PCR, and TCRdb holds only the in-frame ones, with some missing. The sample has tens of thousands of clones, roughly 78% seen once. TCR sequencing covered three patients who responded to pembrolizumab. On this clone: No antigen is known for it.

Whole-study findings and limits: After pembrolizumab, tumor-resident clones rose rapidly, then generally contracted before radiologic responses.

The TCR was taken from an adult with mismatch repair-deficient cancer. This chain joins TRBV5-4 and TRBJ2-4, with 8 bases that match TRBD1. The source material was peripheral blood, sampled 4 weeks after starting pembrolizumab. The CDR3 DNA reads as TGTGCCAGCAGTTCCTGGACAGGGTCCAAAAACATTCAGTACTTC. Residues: CASSSWTGSKNIQYF.